This paragraph covers one T cell receptor beta chain sequence. The CDR3 has 17 amino acids. Germline-derived CDR1 and CDR2 are SEHNR and FQNEAQ (reference sequence). This sample is part of a study of monozygotic twins with inflammatory bowel disease. From whole blood, total RNA was isolated without any sorting of T cells. TCRdb re-called the 5' RACE reads, yielding one record per CDR3 amino acid sequence without DNA. The listing contains about 330,000 distinct CDR3 sequences. Sequences were obtained from blood. This sequence originates from a human donor with ulcerative colitis or Crohn's disease, or a healthy co-twin of an affected twin (not recorded which). The chain uses TRBV7-9 and TRBJ1-4; the TRBD1 assignment by TCRdb is unverifiable without DNA. CDR3 sequence reads: CASSSGQGAATNEKLFF.